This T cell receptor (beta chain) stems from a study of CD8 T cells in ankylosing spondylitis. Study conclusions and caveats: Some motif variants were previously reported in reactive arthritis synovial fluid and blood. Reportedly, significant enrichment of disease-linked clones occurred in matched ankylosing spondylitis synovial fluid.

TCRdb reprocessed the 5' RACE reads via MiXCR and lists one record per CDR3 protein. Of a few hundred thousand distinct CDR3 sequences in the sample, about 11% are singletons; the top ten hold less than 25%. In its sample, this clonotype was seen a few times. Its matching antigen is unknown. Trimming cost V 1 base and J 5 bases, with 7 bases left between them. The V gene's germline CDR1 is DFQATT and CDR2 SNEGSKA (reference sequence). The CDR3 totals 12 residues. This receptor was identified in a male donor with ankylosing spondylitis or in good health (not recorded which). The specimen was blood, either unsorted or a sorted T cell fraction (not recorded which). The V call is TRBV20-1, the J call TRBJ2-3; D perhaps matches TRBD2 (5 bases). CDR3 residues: CSARVGRDTQYF. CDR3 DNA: TGCAGTGCTAGAGTGGGGAGAGATACGCAGTATTTT.